This T cell receptor (beta chain) appears in the sequencing data of a study of T cell changes during pregnancy in multiple sclerosis. J was trimmed by 3 bases and V by 8 bases; bases with no gene match: 0. The CDR3 is 11 amino acids. Germline V gives CDR1 MNHNY, CDR2 SVGAGI (reference sequence). TCRdb's table, derived via immunoSEQ multiplex PCR, lists solely in-frame clones and lacks some. This sample has tens of thousands of clones, with about 90% found just once. This TCR came from a female donor with multiple sclerosis, enrolled in a pregnancy study. This chain links TRBV6-6 with TRBJ1-2, with 7 bases identical to TRBD1. The sequenced sample was CD4+ T cells from peripheral blood mononuclear cells, obtained before pregnancy. The chain's CDR3 is CASGQDYGYTF. Here the CDR3 DNA reads TGTGCCAGCGGACAGGACTATGGCTACACCTTC.